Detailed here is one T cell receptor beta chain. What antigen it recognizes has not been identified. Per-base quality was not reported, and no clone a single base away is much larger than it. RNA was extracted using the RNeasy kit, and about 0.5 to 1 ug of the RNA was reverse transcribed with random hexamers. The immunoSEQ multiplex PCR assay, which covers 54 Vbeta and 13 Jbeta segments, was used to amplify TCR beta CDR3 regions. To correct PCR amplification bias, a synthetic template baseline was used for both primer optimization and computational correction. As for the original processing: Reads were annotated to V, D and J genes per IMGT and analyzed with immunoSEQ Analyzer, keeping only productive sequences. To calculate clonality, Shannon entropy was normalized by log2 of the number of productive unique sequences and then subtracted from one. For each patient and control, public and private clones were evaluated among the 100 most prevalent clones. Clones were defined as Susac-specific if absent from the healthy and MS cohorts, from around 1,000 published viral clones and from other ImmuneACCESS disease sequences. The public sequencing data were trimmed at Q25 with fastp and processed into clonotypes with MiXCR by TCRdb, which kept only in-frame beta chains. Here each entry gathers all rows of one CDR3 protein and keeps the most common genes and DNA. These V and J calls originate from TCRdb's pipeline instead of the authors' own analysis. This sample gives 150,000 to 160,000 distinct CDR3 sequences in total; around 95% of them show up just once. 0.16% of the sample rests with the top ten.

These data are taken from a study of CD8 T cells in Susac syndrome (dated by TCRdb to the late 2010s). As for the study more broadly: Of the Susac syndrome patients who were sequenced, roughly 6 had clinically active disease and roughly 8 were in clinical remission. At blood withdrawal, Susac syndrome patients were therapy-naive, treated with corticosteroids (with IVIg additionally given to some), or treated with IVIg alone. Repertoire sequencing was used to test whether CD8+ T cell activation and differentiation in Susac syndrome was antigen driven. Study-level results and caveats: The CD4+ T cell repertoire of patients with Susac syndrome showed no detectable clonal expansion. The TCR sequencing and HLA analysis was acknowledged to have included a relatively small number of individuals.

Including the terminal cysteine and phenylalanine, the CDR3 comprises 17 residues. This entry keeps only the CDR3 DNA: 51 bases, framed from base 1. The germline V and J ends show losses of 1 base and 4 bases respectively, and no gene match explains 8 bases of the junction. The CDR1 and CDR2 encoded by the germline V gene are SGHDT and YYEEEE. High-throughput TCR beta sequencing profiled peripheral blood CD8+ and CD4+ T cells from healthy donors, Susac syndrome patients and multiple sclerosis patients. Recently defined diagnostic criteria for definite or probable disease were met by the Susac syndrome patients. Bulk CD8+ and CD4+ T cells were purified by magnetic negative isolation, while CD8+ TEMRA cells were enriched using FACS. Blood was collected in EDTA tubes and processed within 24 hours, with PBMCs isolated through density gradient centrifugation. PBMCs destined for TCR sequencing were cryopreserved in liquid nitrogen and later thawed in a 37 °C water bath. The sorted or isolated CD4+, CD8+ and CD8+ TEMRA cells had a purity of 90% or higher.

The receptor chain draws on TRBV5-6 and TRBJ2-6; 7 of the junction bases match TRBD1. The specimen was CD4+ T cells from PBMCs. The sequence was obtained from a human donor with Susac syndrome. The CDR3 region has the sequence CASSLFEGAHGANVLTF. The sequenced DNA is TGTGCCAGCAGCTTGTTCGAGGGGGCGCACGGGGCCAACGTCCTGACTTTC.